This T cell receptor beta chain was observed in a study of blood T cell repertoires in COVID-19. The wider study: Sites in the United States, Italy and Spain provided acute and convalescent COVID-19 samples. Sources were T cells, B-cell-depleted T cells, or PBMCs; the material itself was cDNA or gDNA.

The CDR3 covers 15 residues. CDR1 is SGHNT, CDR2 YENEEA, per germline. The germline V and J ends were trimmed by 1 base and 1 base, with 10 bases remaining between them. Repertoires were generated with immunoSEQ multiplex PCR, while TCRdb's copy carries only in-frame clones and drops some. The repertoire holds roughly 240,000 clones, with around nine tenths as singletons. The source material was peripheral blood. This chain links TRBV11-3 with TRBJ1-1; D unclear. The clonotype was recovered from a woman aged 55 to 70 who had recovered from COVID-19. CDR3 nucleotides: TGTGCCAGCAGCTTAGGCGGAGGGCGGAACACTGAAGCTTTCTTT. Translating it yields CASSLGGGRNTEAFF.